This record covers a single T cell receptor beta chain. What it binds is unknown. This sample was included in a study of cytomegalovirus exposure and HLA in healthy donors. Study context: An earlier analysis identified 120 million or so unique TCR beta sequences in 150 million to 200 million T cells.

Study-level findings and limits: Most sequenced TCRs were rare (though some public TCRs occurred in many donors). Researchers reported from a later analysis that most CMV-associated TCR beta chains appeared HLA-restricted. Sequencing likely produced, as an artifact, a cluster of highly shared sequence variants.

PCR involved 60 Vbeta and 13 Jbeta primers. Here immunoSEQ multiplex PCR was the method, and the copy in TCRdb shows in-frame clones only, minus some. The sample has about 200,000 clones. This CDR3 is built from 13 residues. Looked up from germline, CDR1 is WNHNN and CDR2 is SYGVQD (reference sequence). V lost 9 bases to trimming and J lost 6 bases; unmatched junction nucleotides: 4. Sequences were obtained from PBMCs. The V and J genes are TRBV10-1 and TRBJ2-5, with 13 bases fitting TRBD2. The receptor comes from a boy aged 5-17 years in good health and CMV-seronegative. The CDR3 sequence: CARSGLAGQTQYF. The DNA for the CDR3 is TGCGCCAGATCGGGACTAGCGGGGCAGACCCAGTACTTC.